This record concerns one TCR beta chain sequence. This clonotype was detected only once. Its antigen is not yet known. A much larger clone differs from this one at a single base, so this may be a read error. The CDR3 holds 13 amino acids from the cysteine to the phenylalanine. Only the CDR3 DNA is retained, 39 bases long and in frame from the first base. V is reduced by 4 bases and J by 11 bases, leaving a spacing of 17 bases between them. This sample was taken from a study of blood T cells in healthy people across ages (dated by TCRdb to the mid-2010s). At the level of the whole study: Template switching captured roughly one uniquely barcoded TCR beta cDNA molecule per two T cells in model experiments. The study measured age-related changes in TCR beta repertoire diversity using deep sequencing normalized with unique cDNA molecular identifiers. The donors were divided into four age groups: young (average roughly 15 years), middle-aged (under 40), aged (about 60) and long-lived (about 90). To avoid experimental bias, donors of different ages were randomly spread across the sequencing lanes. For two donors (one aged 18 to 29 and one aged 80 or older), the study analyzed two additional independent replicas of 1 million unique cDNA reads from the same blood draw. The research as a whole found: Estimates of total diversity based on one million sequenced T cells were regarded as lower bounds and as underestimates. Because profiling used bulk unsorted PBMCs, naive and antigen-experienced compartments could not be compared conclusively. Observed TCR beta diversity per million T cells fell roughly linearly with age, and a significant reduction was already apparent by age roughly 40. Donor CMV infection status was unknown, potentially confounding age-related changes in expanded clonotypes. There was a strong correlation between observed TCR beta diversity and the percentage of naive T cells measured by flow cytometry. Compared with the aged group, more naive CD4+ T cells, fewer expanded clones and increased TCR diversity were shown by the long-lived group, suggesting age selection.

To prepare the library, 5' RACE was applied. Sequencing was performed on an Illumina HiSeq 2500. A second PCR of roughly 6 to 11 cycles was run with a J-beta primer mix and a sample-barcoded 5' primer. A template-switch 5' adaptor carrying 12 random nucleotides introduced a unique molecular identifier onto each TCR beta cDNA molecule. Each sample yielded at least 3 million CDR3-containing paired-end reads. The Mint cDNA synthesis kit, primed by a TRBC-specific oligonucleotide, was used to synthesize first-strand cDNA from all RNA. Following uracil-DNA glycosylase treatment, a first 18-cycle PCR with universal primers M1SS and BC2_uni_R was performed on all cDNA. Processing in the source paper ran as follows. Each sample was normalized by randomly selecting 1 million high-quality reads, each carrying a distinct molecular identifier. Reads sharing molecular identifiers were discarded rather than binned into consensus sequences. MiTCR, with a Q25 quality threshold and the strictest error-elimination algorithm, was used for CDR3 identification, clonotype clustering and error correction. A nonparametric unseen species model with Euler transformation was used to estimate a lower bound on total TCR beta diversity. TCRdb trimmed the raw reads at Q25, called clones with MiXCR and kept productive beta chains. Identical CDR3 protein sequences are pooled into one entry, listed with their most common genes and DNA. What appears here as the V and J calls and clone size reflects TCRdb's work, not the paper's. For this sample there are approximately 1.5 million distinct CDR3 sequences; about 32% appear just once. The ten biggest clones cover over 9% of the sample.

Donors were around 37 systemically healthy Caucasian individuals from Russia aged roughly 6 to 100 years. Approximately 9.3 milliliters of peripheral blood were collected from each donor into EDTA-treated Vacutainer tubes. PBMCs were isolated by Ficoll-Paque density-gradient centrifugation, with at least 6 million obtained per sample. Total RNA, at least 6 micrograms per sample, was extracted from PBMCs with Trizol reagent. For every donor, flow cytometry on a PBMC aliquot measured the percentage of naive CD45RAhigh/CD27high T cells. This clonotype originated in a woman younger than 45 in good health. The rearrangement joined TRBV12-3 or TRBV12-4 to TRBJ2-5; no confident D gene assignment can be made. Sequencing input: blood. The nucleotide sequence reads as follows: TGTGCCAGCAGTTCCAACTTCATGAATGAGCAGTACTTC. Its protein is CASSSNFMNEQYF.